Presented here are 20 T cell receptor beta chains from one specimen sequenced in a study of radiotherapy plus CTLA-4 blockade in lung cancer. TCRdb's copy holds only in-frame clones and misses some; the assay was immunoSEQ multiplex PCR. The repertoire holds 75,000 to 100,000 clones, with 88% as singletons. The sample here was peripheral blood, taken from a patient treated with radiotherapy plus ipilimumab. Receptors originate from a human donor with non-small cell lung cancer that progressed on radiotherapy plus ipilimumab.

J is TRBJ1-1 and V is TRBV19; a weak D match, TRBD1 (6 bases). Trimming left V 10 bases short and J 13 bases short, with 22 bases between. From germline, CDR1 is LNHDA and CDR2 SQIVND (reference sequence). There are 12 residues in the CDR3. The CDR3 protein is CATDAGASWVFF. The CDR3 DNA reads TGTGCCACCGATGCGGGGGCCTCTTGGGTTTTCTTT.

CDR3 protein: CATSRDLTSGRMGNEQFF. In DNA, the CDR3 is TGTGCCACCAGCAGAGATCTGACTAGCGGGAGAATGGGCAATGAGCAGTTCTTC. The genes are TRBV15 and TRBJ2-1, with 12 bases lining up with TRBD2. V shed 0 bases and J 6 bases; nucleotides not matched to a gene: 9. Germline V gives CDR1 LNHNV, CDR2 YYDKDF (reference sequence). The CDR3 has 18 amino acids. Full variable domain (missing parts from reference TRBV15 and TRBJ2-1): DAMVIQNPRYQVTQFGKPVTLSCSQTLNHNVMYWYQQKSSQAPKLLFHYYDKDFNNEADTPDNFQSRRPNTSFCFLDIRSPGLGDTAMYLCATSRDLTSGRMGNEQFFGPGTRLTVL.

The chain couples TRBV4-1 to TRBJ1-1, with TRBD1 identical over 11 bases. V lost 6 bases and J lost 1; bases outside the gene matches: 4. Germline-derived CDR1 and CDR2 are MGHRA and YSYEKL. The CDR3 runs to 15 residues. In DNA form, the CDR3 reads TGCGCCAGCAGACTCGGACAGGGGGCGAACACTGAAGCTTTCTTT. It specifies CASRLGQGANTEAFF.

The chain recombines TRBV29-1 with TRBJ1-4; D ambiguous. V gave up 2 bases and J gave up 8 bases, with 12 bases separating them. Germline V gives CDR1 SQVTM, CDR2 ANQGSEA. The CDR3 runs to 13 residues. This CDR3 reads CSVEQDGVEKLFF. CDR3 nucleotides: TGCAGCGTTGAACAAGATGGGGTCGAAAAACTGTTTTTT. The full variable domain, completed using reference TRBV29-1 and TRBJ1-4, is SAVISQKPSRDICQRGTSLTIQCQVDSQVTMMFWYRQQPGQSLTLIATANQGSEATYESGFVIDKFPISRPNLTFSTLTVSNMSPEDSSIYLCSVEQDGVEKLFFGSGTQLSVL.

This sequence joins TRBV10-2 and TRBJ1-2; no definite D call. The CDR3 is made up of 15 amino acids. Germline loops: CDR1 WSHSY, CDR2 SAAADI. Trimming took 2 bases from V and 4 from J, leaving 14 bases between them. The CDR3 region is CASSELRREPYGYTF. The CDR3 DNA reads TGCGCCAGCAGTGAGCTGAGGAGAGAACCCTATGGCTACACCTTC.

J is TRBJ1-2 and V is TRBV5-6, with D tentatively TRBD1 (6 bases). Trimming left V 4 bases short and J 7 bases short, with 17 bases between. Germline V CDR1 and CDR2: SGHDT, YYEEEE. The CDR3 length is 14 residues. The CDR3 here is CASSVLGGLVGYTF. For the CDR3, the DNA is TGTGCCAGCAGCGTCCTAGGGGGGCTGGTTGGCTACACCTTC.

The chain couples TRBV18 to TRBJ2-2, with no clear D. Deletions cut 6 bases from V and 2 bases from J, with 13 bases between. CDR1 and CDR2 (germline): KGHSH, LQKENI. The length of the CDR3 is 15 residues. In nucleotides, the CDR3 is TGTGCCAGCTCCCTCACCACCGTCAACACCGGGGAGCTGTTTTTT. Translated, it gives CASSLTTVNTGELFF.

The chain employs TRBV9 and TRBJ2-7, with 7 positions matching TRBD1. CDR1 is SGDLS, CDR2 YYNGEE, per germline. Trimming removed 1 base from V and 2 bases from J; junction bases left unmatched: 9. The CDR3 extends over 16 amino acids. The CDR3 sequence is CASSVNPGTATYEQYF. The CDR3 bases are TGTGCCAGCAGCGTAAATCCCGGGACAGCTACCTACGAGCAGTACTTC.

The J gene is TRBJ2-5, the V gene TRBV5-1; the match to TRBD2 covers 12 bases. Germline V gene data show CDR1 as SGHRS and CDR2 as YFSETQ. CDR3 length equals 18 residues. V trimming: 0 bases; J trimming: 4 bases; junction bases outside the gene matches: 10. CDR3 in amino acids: CASSLGGLAGGAAETQYF. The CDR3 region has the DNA TGCGCCAGCAGCTTGGGGGGTCTAGCGGGAGGGGCTGCAGAGACCCAGTACTTC.

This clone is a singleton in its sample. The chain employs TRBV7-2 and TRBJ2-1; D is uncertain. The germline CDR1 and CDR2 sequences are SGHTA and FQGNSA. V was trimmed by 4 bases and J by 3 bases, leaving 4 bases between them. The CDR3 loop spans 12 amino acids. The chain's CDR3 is CASSYRYNEQFF. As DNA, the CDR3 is TGTGCCAGCAGCTACCGCTACAATGAGCAGTTCTTC.

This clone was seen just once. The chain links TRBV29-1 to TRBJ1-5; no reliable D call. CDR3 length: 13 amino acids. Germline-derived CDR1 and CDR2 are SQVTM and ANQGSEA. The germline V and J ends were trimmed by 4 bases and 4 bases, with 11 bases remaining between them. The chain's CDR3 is CSVVGEKNQPQHF. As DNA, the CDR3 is TGCAGCGTTGTAGGTGAGAAGAATCAGCCCCAGCATTTT.

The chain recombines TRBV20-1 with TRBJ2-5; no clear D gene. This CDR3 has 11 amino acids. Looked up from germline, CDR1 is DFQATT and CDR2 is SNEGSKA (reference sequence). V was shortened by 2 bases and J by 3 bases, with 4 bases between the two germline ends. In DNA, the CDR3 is TGCAGTGCTAGACCAGAAGAGACCCAGTACTTC. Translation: CSARPEETQYF.

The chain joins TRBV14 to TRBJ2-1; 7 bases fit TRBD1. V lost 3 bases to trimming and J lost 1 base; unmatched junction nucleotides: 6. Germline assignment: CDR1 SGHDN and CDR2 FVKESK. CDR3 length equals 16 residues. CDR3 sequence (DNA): TGTGCCAGCAGCCACCGCCGACAGGGATCCTACAATGAGCAGTTCTTC. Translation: CASSHRRQGSYNEQFF.

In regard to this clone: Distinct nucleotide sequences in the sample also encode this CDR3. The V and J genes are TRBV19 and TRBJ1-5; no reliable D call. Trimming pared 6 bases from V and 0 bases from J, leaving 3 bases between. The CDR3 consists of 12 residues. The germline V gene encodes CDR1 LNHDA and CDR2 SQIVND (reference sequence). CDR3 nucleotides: TGTGCCAGTAGGGATAGCAATCAGCCCCAGCATTTT. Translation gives CASRDSNQPQHF.

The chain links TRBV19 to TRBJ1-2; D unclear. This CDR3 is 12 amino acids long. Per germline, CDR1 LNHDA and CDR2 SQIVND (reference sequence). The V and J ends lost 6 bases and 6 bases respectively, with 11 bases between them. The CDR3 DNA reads TGTGCCAGTAGCTTCCCAAGCAATGGCTACACCTTC. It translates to CASSFPSNGYTF. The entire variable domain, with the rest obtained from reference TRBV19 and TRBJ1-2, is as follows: DGGITQSPKYLFRKEGQNVTLSCEQNLNHDAMYWYRQDPGQGLRLIYYSQIVNDFQKGDIAEGYSVSREKKESFPLTVTSAQKNPTAFYLCASSFPSNGYTFGSGTRLTVV.

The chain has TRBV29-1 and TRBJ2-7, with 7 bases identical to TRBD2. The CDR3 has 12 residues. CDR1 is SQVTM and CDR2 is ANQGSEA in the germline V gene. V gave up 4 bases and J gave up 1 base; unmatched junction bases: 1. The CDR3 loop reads CSVGGGSYEQYF. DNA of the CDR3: TGCAGCGTTGGCGGGGGTTCCTACGAGCAGTACTTC.

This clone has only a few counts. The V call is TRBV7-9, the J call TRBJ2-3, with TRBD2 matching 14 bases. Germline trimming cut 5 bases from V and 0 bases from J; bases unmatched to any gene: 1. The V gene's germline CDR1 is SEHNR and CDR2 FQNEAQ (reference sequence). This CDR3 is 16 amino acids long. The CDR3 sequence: CASSRLAGGSTDTQYF. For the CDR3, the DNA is TGTGCCAGCAGCCGACTAGCGGGGGGGAGCACAGATACGCAGTATTTT.

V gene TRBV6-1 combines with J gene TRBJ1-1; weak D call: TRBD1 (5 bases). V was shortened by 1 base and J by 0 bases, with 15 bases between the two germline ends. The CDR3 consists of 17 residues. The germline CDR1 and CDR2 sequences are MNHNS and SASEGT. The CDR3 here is CASSEGLSRDVNTEAFF. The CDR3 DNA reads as TGTGCCAGCAGTGAAGGTCTTTCGAGGGACGTGAACACTGAAGCTTTCTTT.

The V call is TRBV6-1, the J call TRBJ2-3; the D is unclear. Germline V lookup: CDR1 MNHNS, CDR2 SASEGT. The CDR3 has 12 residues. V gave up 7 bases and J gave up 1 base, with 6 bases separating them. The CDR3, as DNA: TGTGCCAGCAACTTTGGCACAGATACGCAGTATTTT. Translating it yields CASNFGTDTQYF.

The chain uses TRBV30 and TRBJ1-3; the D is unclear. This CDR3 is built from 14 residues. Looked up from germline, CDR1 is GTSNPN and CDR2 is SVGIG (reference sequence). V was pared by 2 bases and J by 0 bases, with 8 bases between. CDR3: CAWSPTGSGNTIYF. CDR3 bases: TGTGCCTGGAGTCCGACTGGCTCTGGAAACACCATATATTTT. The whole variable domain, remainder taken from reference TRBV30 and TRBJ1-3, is SQTIHQWPATLVQPVGSPLSLECTVEGTSNPNLYWYRQAAGRGLQLLFYSVGIGQISSEVPQNLSASRPQDRQFILSSKKLLLSDSGFYLCAWSPTGSGNTIYFGEGSWLTVV.